Presented here are 19 T cell receptor beta chains from one specimen sequenced in a study of T cell changes during pregnancy in multiple sclerosis. Profiling relied on immunoSEQ multiplex PCR, and the TCRdb table lists in-frame clones only, not all of them. The table records over 45,000 clones, 88% of them present only once. The sample was CD4+ T cells from peripheral blood mononuclear cells, taken in the third trimester of pregnancy. These receptors were taken from a female donor with multiple sclerosis, enrolled in a pregnancy study.

The V call is TRBV12-5, the J call TRBJ1-2, with D uncertain. Germline CDR1 is LGHNT and CDR2 is FRNRAP. V lost 7 bases, J lost 7 bases, and 16 bases lay in between. CDR3 size: 13 residues. For the CDR3, the DNA is TGTGCTAGTGACCTGGGCCCTGGGAGTGGCTACACCTTC. Translating gives CASDLGPGSGYTF.

This clone appeared once. The V gene is TRBV4-1, the J gene TRBJ2-3; the match to TRBD2 covers 9 bases. The CDR3 contains 16 residues. The germline gives CDR1 MGHRA, CDR2 YSYEKL. Germline trimming cut 0 bases from V and 8 bases from J; bases unmatched to any gene: 9. The CDR3 loop reads CASSQEPGLASRTQYF. Written as DNA, the CDR3 is TGCGCCAGCAGCCAAGAGCCGGGACTAGCCAGTCGTACGCAGTATTTT.

This clone was seen once. The V and J genes are TRBV4-2 and TRBJ2-7; TRBD2 agrees at 11 bases. Trimming at V came to 1 base and at J to 7 bases, leaving 9 bases not matched to a gene. In germline, CDR1 is LGHNA, CDR2 YNFKEQ. The CDR3 covers 16 residues. CDR3 protein: CASSQGGSGGAGEQYF. The CDR3 DNA reads as TGTGCCAGCAGCCAAGGTGGTAGCGGGGGGGCAGGGGAGCAGTACTTC.

The rearrangement uses TRBV7-2 and TRBJ2-1; D is undetermined. Trimming removed 3 bases from V and 5 bases from J, with 8 bases in between. The CDR3 contains 13 residues. CDR1 and CDR2 (germline): SGHTA, FQGNSA. The CDR3 reads CASSLSTNNEQFF. DNA for the CDR3: TGTGCCAGCAGCTTGTCTACGAACAATGAGCAGTTCTTC.

V and J are TRBV5-4 and TRBJ1-4; D perhaps matches TRBD1 (5 bases). The ends were cut back, 0 bases at V and 5 bases at J, with 5 bases in the middle. This CDR3 comprises 13 residues. Germline loops: CDR1 SGHNT, CDR2 YYREEE (reference sequence). The CDR3 nucleotides are TGTGCCAGCAGCTTGGCAGGGAATGAAAAACTGTTTTTT. Translation: CASSLAGNEKLFF. The whole variable domain, filled in from reference TRBV5-4 and TRBJ1-4, reads ETGVTQSPTHLIKTRGQQVTLRCSSQSGHNTVSWYQQALGQGPQFIFQYYREEENGRGNFPPRFSGLQFPNYSSELNVNALELDDSALYLCASSLAGNEKLFFGSGTQLSVL.

This chain links TRBV30 with TRBJ2-2, with D perhaps TRBD1 (5 bases). This CDR3 is 17 amino acids long. Germline-derived CDR1 and CDR2 are GTSNPN and SVGIG (reference sequence). V dropped 2 bases and J dropped 1 base, with 17 bases sitting between them. This CDR3 reads CAWSINPGHKNTGELFF. CDR3 DNA: TGTGCCTGGAGTATAAATCCAGGACATAAGAACACCGGGGAGCTGTTTTTT. The whole variable domain, remainder taken from reference TRBV30 and TRBJ2-2, is SQTIHQWPATLVQPVGSPLSLECTVEGTSNPNLYWYRQAAGRGLQLLFYSVGIGQISSEVPQNLSASRPQDRQFILSSKKLLLSDSGFYLCAWSINPGHKNTGELFFGEGSRLTVL.

The J gene is TRBJ1-1, the V gene TRBV30; D unresolved. The ends were cut back, 8 bases at V and 0 bases at J, with 7 bases in the middle. Germline V lookup: CDR1 GTSNPN, CDR2 SVGIG (reference sequence). This CDR3 has 11 amino acids. The CDR3 protein is CAGELNTEAFF. The CDR3 region has the DNA TGTGCCGGAGAACTGAACACTGAAGCTTTCTTT.

The chain recombines TRBV6-1 with TRBJ2-1, with TRBD1 matching over 10 bases. The CDR3 spans 15 residues. Germline V lookup: CDR1 MNHNS, CDR2 SASEGT. With V trimmed by 11 bases and J by 9 bases, 16 bases remained unmatched. The CDR3 sequence is CAANRGTGDSGEQFF. For the CDR3, the DNA is TGTGCCGCCAACCGAGGGACAGGGGATAGTGGTGAGCAGTTCTTC.

V and J are TRBV4-3 and TRBJ2-4, with a possible D match to TRBD1 (6 bases). The CDR3 totals 15 residues. The germline V gene encodes CDR1 LGHNA and CDR2 YSLEER. V was clipped by 0 bases and J by 11 bases, with 17 bases between them. CDR3 sequence reads: CASSQDQLGANLQYF. In DNA form, the CDR3 reads TGCGCCAGCAGCCAAGATCAATTGGGGGCCAACCTTCAGTACTTC.

The chain employs TRBV7-9 and TRBJ1-5; 7 bases match TRBD1. The CDR3 is made up of 16 amino acids. Germline V gene sequence: CDR1 SEHNR, CDR2 FQNEAQ (reference sequence). V shed 4 bases and J 5 bases; nucleotides not matched to a gene: 11. CDR3 in amino acids: CASSSIGGRLDQPQHF. For the CDR3, the DNA is TGTGCCAGCAGCTCAATAGGGGGCCGTTTGGATCAGCCCCAGCATTTT.

The V call is TRBV7-2, the J call TRBJ1-1, with unresolved D. The germline V gene encodes CDR1 SGHTA and CDR2 FQGNSA. V lost 0 bases and J lost 0, with 11 bases in between. This CDR3 has 16 residues. CDR3 region: CASSLAVRQLNTEAFF. DNA of the CDR3: TGTGCCAGCAGCTTAGCGGTCCGTCAGTTGAACACTGAAGCTTTCTTT.

The rearrangement links TRBV10-3 to TRBJ2-7, with D possibly matching TRBD1 (7 bases). Germline loops: CDR1 ENHRY, CDR2 SYGVKD. The V gene lost 6 bases and the J gene lost 7 bases, with 19 bases spanning the gap. CDR3 length equals 14 residues. The CDR3 sequence is CAIREGAEKLEQYF. The CDR3 bases are TGTGCCATCAGGGAGGGGGCTGAGAAGCTTGAGCAGTACTTC.

This rearrangement joins TRBV7-2 to TRBJ1-5; perhaps TRBD1 as D (5 bases). CDR3 length: 14 amino acids. Germline loops: CDR1 SGHTA, CDR2 FQGNSA. Trimming left V 6 bases short and J 3 bases short, with 12 bases between. CDR3 protein: CASRPTGFNQPQHF. CDR3 nucleotides: TGTGCCAGCAGGCCTACAGGTTTCAATCAGCCCCAGCATTTT.

The rearrangement links TRBV10-3 to TRBJ1-1; maybe TRBD1 (6 bases). The CDR3 loop spans 14 amino acids. The V end lost 2 bases, the J end lost 3 bases, and 10 bases lay between the germline ends. The germline V gene encodes CDR1 ENHRY and CDR2 SYGVKD. The CDR3 loop reads CAISETGKDTEAFF. The CDR3 DNA sequence: TGTGCCATCAGTGAGACAGGGAAGGACACTGAAGCTTTCTTT.

This chain links TRBV19 with TRBJ2-2; 11 bases map to TRBD1. Looked up from germline, CDR1 is LNHDA and CDR2 is SQIVND (reference sequence). J lost 4 bases, V lost 7 bases, and 5 bases had no gene match. The CDR3 covers 15 residues. CDR3 amino acids: CASTRTGGSTGELFF. CDR3 bases: TGTGCCAGTACCCGGACAGGGGGCAGCACCGGGGAGCTGTTTTTT.

This clone was picked up one time. V gene TRBV11-3 combines with J gene TRBJ2-1; unclear D gene. From germline, CDR1 is SGHNT and CDR2 YENEEA. CDR3 length: 13 residues. V shed 1 base and J shed 4 bases, with 5 bases lying between them. The CDR3 DNA sequence: TGTGCCAGCAGCTTAGGAGATTACAATGAGCAGTTCTTC. It is translated as CASSLGDYNEQFF.

V is TRBV6-5 and J is TRBJ1-2; a possible D gene is TRBD1 (5 bases). Germline loops: CDR1 MNHEY, CDR2 SVGAGI. The CDR3 runs 16 residues. Trimming left V 0 bases short and J 4 bases short, with 15 bases between. The CDR3 coding sequence is TGTGCCAGCAGTTACTCGACAGCCAACTACCTCTATGGCTACACCTTC. Amino acids: CASSYSTANYLYGYTF.

The chain uses TRBV6-4 and TRBJ1-5; tentative D call: TRBD1 (6 bases). The germline V and J ends were trimmed by 7 bases and 5 bases, with 24 bases remaining between them. This CDR3 region has 17 residues. Per germline, CDR1 MRHNA and CDR2 SNTAGT. The CDR3 spells CASKMARDTLGDQPQHF. DNA of the CDR3: TGTGCCAGCAAAATGGCCCGGGACACCTTGGGGGATCAGCCCCAGCATTTT.

The J gene is TRBJ2-2, the V gene TRBV7-2; D is perhaps TRBD2 (5 bases). Trimming left V 2 bases short and J 4 bases short, with 11 bases between. The CDR3 extends over 15 amino acids. Germline loops: CDR1 SGHTA, CDR2 FQGNSA. CDR3 protein: CASSLPGIVTGELFF. The CDR3 nucleotides are TGTGCCAGCAGCTTACCCGGGATTGTCACCGGGGAGCTGTTTTTT.